A single TCR beta chain is shown here with its context. Specified time point: newly diagnosed GD, antithyroid drugs for less than 3 months. Extracted PBMC RNA gave rise to the TCR library. These data belong to a study of regulatory T cells in long-lasting Graves disease. Germline V gene lookup returns CDR1 SGHTA and CDR2 FQGNSA. The trim removed 5 bases at V and 1 base at J, leaving 6 bases unmatched. The CDR3 length is 16 residues. Arm-PCR of CDR3 regions with iRepertoire HTBI primers generated TCR beta libraries. Via MiXCR, TCRdb re-called the multiplex PCR reads, giving one row per CDR3 protein. This sample has roughly 400,000 distinct CDR3 sequences; 15% to 20% occur once, and the top ten carry about 25%. These data were likewise used in another study, on T cells in Graves' hyperthyroidism and ophthalmopathy.

The rearrangement joins TRBV7-2 to TRBJ1-5, with 9 positions matching TRBD1. Source: peripheral blood mononuclear cells (PBMCs), taken at new diagnosis, from a patient treated with antithyroid drugs. The sequence came from a woman aged 18-35 years with Graves disease. The CDR3 DNA reads TGTGCCAGCAGCCCCGGGACAGGGTCAAGCAATCAGCCCCAGCATTTT. Residues: CASSPGTGSSNQPQHF.